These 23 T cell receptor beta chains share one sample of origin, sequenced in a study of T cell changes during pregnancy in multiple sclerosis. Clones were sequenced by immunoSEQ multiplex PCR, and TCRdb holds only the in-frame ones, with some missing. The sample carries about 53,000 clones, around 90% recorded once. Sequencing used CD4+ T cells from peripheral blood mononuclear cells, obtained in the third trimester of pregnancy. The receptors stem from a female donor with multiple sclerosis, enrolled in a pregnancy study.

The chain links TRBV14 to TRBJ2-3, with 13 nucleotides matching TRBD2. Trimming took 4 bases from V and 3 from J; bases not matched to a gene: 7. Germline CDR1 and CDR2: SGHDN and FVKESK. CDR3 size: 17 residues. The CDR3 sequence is CASSPVQGLAGTDTQYF. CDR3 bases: TGTGCCAGCAGCCCGGTACAGGGACTAGCGGGGACAGATACGCAGTATTTT.

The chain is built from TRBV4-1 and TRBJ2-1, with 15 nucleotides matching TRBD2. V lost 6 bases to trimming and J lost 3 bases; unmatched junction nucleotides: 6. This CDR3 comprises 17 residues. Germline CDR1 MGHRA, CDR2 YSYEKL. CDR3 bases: TGCGCCAGCAGGCCCGGACTAGCGGGGGGGCGCTACAATGAGCAGTTCTTC. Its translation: CASRPGLAGGRYNEQFF.

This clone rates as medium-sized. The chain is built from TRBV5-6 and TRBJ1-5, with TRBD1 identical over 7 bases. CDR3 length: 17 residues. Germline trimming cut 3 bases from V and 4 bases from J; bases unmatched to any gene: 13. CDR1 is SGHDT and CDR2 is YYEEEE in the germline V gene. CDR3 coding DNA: TGTGCCAGCAGCTATCGACAGGGAACGAAAAGTAATCAGCCCCAGCATTTT. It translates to CASSYRQGTKSNQPQHF.

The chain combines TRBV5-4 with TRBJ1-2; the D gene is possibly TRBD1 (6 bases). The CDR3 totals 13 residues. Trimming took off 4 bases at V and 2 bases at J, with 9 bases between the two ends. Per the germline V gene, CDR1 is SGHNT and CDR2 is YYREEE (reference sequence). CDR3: CASSPQGNYGYTF. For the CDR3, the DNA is TGTGCCAGCAGCCCACAGGGAAACTATGGCTACACCTTC.

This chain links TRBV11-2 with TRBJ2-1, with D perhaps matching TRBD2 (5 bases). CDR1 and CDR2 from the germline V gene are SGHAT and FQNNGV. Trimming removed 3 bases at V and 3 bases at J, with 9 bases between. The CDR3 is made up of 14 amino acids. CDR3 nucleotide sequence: TGTGCCAGCAGCTTGGGGAGATTCTACAATGAGCAGTTCTTC. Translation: CASSLGRFYNEQFF.

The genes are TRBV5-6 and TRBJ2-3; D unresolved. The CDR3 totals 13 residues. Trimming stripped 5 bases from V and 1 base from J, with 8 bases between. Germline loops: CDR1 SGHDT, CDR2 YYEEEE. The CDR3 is CASSGTGTDTQYF. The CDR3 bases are TGTGCCAGCAGTGGAACAGGCACAGATACGCAGTATTTT.

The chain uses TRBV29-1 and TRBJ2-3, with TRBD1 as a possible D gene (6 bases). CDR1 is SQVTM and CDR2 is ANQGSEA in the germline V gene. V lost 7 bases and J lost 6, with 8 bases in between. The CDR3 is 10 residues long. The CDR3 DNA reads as TGCAGCGGAGACAGGGATACGCAGTATTTT. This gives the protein CSGDRDTQYF.

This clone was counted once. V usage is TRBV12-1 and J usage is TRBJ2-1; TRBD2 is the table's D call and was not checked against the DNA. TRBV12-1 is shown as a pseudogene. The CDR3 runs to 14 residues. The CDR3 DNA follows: TGTGCCAGCAGCTTCTTAGCGGGGGGAGAGGAGCAGTTCTTC. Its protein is CASSFLAGGEEQFF.

The CDR3 region has the DNA TGTGCCAGCAGGACAGGGCCAGGGGACGATCAGCCCCAGCATTTT. Encoded protein: CASRTGPGDDQPQHF. The chain joins TRBV5-8 to TRBJ1-5, with TRBD1 matching 7 bases. The CDR3 covers 15 residues. CDR1 is SGHTS, CDR2 YDEGEE, per germline. The J segment lost 5 bases and the V segment lost 5 bases, leaving 10 bases of the junction unmatched.

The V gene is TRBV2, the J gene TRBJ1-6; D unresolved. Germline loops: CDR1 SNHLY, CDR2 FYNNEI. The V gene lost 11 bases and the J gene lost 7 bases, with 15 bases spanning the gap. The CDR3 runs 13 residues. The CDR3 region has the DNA TGTGCCCCGCGAAGCGGGGTAAATTCACCCCTCCACTTT. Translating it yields CAPRSGVNSPLHF.

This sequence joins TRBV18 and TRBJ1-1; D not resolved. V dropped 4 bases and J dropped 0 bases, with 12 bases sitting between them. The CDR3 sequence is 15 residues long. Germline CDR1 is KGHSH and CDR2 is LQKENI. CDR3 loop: CASSRHREMNTEAFF. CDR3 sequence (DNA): TGTGCCAGCTCACGACACAGAGAGATGAACACTGAAGCTTTCTTT.

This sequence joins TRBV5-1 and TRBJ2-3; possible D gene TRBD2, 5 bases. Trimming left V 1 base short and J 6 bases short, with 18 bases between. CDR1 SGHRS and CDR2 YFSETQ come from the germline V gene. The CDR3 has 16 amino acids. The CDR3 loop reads CASSLSAGLSPDTQYF. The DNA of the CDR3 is TGCGCCAGCAGCTTGTCGGCAGGACTGTCCCCGGATACGCAGTATTTT.

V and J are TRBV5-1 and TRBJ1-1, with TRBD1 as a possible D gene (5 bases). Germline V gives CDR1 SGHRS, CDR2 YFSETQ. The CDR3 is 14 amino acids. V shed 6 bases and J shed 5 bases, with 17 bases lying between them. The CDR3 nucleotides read TGCGCCAGCACCTTAGACAGTCTAGGTACTGAAGCTTTCTTT. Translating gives CASTLDSLGTEAFF. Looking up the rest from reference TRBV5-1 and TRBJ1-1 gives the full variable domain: KAGVTQTPRYLIKTRGQQVTLSCSPISGHRSVSWYQQTPGQGLQFLFEYFSETQRNKGNFPGRFSGRQFSNSRSEMNVSTLELGDSALYLCASTLDSLGTEAFFGQGTRLTVV.

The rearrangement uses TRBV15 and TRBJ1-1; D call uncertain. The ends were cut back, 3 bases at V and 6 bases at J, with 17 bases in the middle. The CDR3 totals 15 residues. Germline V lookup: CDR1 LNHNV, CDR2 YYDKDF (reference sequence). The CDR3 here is CATSSDYRVNAEAFF. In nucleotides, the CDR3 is TGTGCCACCAGCAGTGACTACCGGGTAAACGCTGAAGCTTTCTTT.

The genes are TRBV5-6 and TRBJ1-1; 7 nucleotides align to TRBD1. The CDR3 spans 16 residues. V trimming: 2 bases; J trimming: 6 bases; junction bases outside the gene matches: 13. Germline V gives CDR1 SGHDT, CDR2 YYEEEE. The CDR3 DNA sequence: TGTGCCAGCAGCTTAGGGGACGACAGGGTGGTTGCTGAAGCTTTCTTT. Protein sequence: CASSLGDDRVVAEAFF.

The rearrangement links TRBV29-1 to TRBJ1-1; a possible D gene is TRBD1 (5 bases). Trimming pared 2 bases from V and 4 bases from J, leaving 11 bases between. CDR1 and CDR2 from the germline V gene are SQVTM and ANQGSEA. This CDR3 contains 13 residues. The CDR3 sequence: CSVETPRVTEAFF. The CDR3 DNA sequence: TGCAGCGTTGAAACCCCCAGGGTCACTGAAGCTTTCTTT.

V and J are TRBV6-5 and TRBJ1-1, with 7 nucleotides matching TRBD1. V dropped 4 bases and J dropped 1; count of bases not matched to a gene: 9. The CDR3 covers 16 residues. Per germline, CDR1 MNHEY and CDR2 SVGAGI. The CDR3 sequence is CASSSPAQGQNTEAFF. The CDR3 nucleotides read TGTGCCAGCAGTTCCCCCGCACAGGGGCAGAACACTGAAGCTTTCTTT.

CDR3 nucleotide sequence: TGTGCCAGCAGCTTAGCAGCGCAAGAGACCCAGTACTTC. The encoded protein is CASSLAAQETQYF. The chain recombines TRBV7-2 with TRBJ2-5; D call uncertain. Trimming took 0 bases from V and 2 from J, leaving 4 bases between them. The germline CDR1 and CDR2 sequences are SGHTA and FQGNSA. The CDR3 spans 13 residues.

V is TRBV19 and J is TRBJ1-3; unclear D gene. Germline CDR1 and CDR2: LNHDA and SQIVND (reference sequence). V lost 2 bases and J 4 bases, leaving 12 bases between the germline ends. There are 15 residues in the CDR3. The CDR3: CASSISVREGNTIYF. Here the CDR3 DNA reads TGTGCCAGTAGTATATCGGTCCGGGAAGGAAACACCATATATTTT.

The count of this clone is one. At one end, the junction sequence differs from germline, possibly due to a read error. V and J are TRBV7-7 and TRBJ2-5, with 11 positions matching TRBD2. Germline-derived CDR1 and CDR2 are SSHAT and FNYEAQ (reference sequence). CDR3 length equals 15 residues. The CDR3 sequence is CASSRTSGGRETQYF. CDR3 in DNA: TGTGCTAGCAGCAGAACTAGCGGGGGTAGGGAGACCCAGTACTTC.

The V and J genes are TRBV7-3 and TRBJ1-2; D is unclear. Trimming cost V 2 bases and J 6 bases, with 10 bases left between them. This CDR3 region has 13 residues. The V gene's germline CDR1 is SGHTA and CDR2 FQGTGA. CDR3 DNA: TGTGCCAGCAGCTTAGGAGGGCCCCATGGCTACACCTTC. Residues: CASSLGGPHGYTF.

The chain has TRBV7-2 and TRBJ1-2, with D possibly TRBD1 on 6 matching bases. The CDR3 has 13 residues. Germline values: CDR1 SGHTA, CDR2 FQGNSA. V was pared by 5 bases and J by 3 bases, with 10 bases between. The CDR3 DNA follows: TGTGCCAGCAGCCACCGGACAGACTATGGCTACACCTTC. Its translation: CASSHRTDYGYTF.

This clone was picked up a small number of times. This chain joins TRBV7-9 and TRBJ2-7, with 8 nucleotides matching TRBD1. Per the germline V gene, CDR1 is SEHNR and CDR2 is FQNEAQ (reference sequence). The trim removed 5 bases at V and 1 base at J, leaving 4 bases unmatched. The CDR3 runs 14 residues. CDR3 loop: CASSTRQGSYEQYF. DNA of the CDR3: TGTGCCAGCAGCACCCGACAGGGGTCCTACGAGCAGTACTTC. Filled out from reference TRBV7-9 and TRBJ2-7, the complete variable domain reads DTGVSQNPRHKITKRGQNVTFRCDPISEHNRLYWYRQTLGQGPEFLTYFQNEAQLEKSRLLSDRFSAERPKGSFSTLEIQRTEQGDSAMYLCASSTRQGSYEQYFGPGTRLTVT.